This TCR beta chain was found in a study of post-analysis software for immune sequencing data. Findings and caveats of the study: Relative to controls, patients had about 5 TRBV segments at higher frequency, with TRBV5-6, TRBV5-1 and TRBV20-1 among these. Pronounced co-clustering by F measure was evident among identically batched samples.

Unique molecular identifiers tagged the TCR beta cDNA libraries. TCRdb processed the PCR reads anew with MiXCR; each CDR3 protein has one entry. There are hundreds of thousands of distinct CDR3 sequences in the sample; roughly 27% occur only once, and under 0.7% lies in the top ten. The CDR3 extends over 18 amino acids. Trimming took 0 bases from V and 0 from J, leaving 18 bases between them. Germline-derived CDR1 and CDR2 are DFQATT and SNEGSKA (reference sequence). Concerning this clonotype: The antigen is not known.

The chain carries TRBV20-1 and TRBJ1-5; D not certain. This receptor was obtained from a girl aged 10 to 17 with multiple sclerosis. Material for sequencing was blood. CDR3 sequence (DNA): TGCAGTGCTAGAGATCCCCACCCCACTCCTTATAGCAATCAGCCCCAGCATTTT. It translates to CSARDPHPTPYSNQPQHF.